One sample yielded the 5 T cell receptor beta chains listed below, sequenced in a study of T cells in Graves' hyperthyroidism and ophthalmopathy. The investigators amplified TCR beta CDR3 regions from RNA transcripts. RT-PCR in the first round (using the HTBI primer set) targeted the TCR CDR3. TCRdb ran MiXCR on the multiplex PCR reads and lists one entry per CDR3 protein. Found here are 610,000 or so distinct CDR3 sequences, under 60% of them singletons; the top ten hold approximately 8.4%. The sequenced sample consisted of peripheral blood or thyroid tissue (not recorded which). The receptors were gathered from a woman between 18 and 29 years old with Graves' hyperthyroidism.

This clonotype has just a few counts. CDR3 region: CASSPLGQANTEAFF. CDR3 in DNA: TGTGCCAGCAGTCCTTTGGGACAGGCGAACACTGAAGCTTTCTTT. V usage is TRBV2 and J usage is TRBJ1-1; 8 positions match TRBD1. From germline, CDR1 is SNHLY and CDR2 FYNNEI. CDR3 length equals 15 residues. V gave up 5 bases and J gave up 1 base; unmatched junction bases: 6.

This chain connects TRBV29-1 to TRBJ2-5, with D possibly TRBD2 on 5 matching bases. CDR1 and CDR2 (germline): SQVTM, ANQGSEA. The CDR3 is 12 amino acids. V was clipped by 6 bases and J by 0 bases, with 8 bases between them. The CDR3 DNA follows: TGCAGCGTCCACGGGGACCAAGAGACCCAGTACTTC. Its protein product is CSVHGDQETQYF. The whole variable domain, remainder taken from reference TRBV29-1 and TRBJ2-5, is SAVISQKPSRDICQRGTSLTIQCQVDSQVTMMFWYRQQPGQSLTLIATANQGSEATYESGFVIDKFPISRPNLTFSTLTVSNMSPEDSSIYLCSVHGDQETQYFGPGTRLLVL.

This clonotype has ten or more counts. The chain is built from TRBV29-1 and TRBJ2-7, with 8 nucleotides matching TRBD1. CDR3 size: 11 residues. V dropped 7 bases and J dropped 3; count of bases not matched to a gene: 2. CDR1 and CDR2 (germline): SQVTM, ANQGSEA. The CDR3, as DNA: TGCAGCGCGGGACAGGACTACGAGCAGTACTTC. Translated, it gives CSAGQDYEQYF.

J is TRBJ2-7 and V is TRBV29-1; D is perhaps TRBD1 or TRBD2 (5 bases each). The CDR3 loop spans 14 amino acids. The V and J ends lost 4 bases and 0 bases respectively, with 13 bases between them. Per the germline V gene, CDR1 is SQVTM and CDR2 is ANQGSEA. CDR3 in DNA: TGCAGCGTTGCCTATCCCGGGACCTCCTACGAGCAGTACTTC. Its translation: CSVAYPGTSYEQYF.

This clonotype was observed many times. CDR3 amino acids: CAIRSDREKEETQYF. CDR3 bases: TGTGCCATCAGATCGGACAGGGAGAAAGAAGAGACCCAGTACTTC. The chain joins TRBV10-3 to TRBJ2-5, with 8 bases that match TRBD1. CDR3 length: 15 residues. Germline lookup yields CDR1 ENHRY and CDR2 SYGVKD. The junction had 9 bases not matched to a gene; V was cut back by 6 bases and J by 3 bases.